This T cell receptor (beta chain) emerged from a study of T cell repertoires in cytomegalovirus infection. The sample holds one count of this clonotype. One entry per CDR3 protein results from TCRdb running MiXCR on the reads. Among 490,000 or so distinct CDR3 sequences listed, 10% to 12% were seen once. With 4 bases removed from V and 1 base from J, the gap between germline ends came to 16 bases. Per the germline V gene, CDR1 is LNHNV and CDR2 is YYDKDF (reference sequence). The length of the CDR3 is 16 residues. V usage is TRBV15 and J usage is TRBJ1-2, with D tentatively TRBD1 (6 bases). The sequencing sample was made of PBMCs. The clonotype was recovered from a human donor in good health (CMV status not recorded). Some clones in this sample may be carry-over from other donors' samples. CDR3 DNA: TGTGCCACCAGCACCCTACAGGGACCATTTAACTATGGCTACACCTTC. Translating it yields CATSTLQGPFNYGYTF.